A single sample gave rise to the 31 T cell receptor beta chains below, sequenced in a study of metastatic and nonmetastatic thyroid tumors. TCRdb re-called clones from the PCR reads using MiXCR. This sample has almost 9,000 clones; about 14% occur once, and the top ten carry around 5.7%. Thyroid surgery was performed in patients who had received no treatment beforehand. Sequenced material: blood. The receptors shown here come from a female donor with papillary thyroid cancer or a benign thyroid nodule (not recorded which). Some clones in this sample may be carry-over from other donors' samples.

This clone is medium-sized within its sample. In DNA, the CDR3 is TGTGCCATCGGGGGCTACACCTTC. It codes for CAIGGYTF. V gene TRBV7-2 combines with J gene TRBJ1-2, with D uncertain. The V gene's germline CDR1 is SGHTA and CDR2 FQGNSA. This CDR3 region has 8 residues. The V end lost 10 bases, the J end lost 8 bases, and 5 bases lay between the germline ends.

This clone turned up a few times. Given a much more abundant clone one base away, this may be a read error. Other nucleotide sequences from this sample produce the same CDR3. V gene TRBV6-2 or TRBV6-3 combines with J gene TRBJ1-1; D is undetermined. Trimming removed 0 bases from V and 1 base from J, with 24 bases in between. The CDR3 covers 20 residues. Germline values: CDR1 MNHEY, CDR2 SVGEGT. The CDR3 sequence: CASSYSMVEWGPGKNTEAFF. In nucleotides, the CDR3 is TGTGCCAGCAGTTACTCGATGGTCGAATGGGGTCCCGGAAAGAACACTGAAGCTTTCTTT.

This clone came up many times. This rearrangement joins TRBV11-2 to TRBJ2-2; no reliable D call. The CDR3 consists of 13 residues. The germline gives CDR1 SGHAT, CDR2 FQNNGV. Trimming removed 8 bases from V and 4 bases from J, with 11 bases in between. CDR3 bases: TGTGCCAGCTCCCGAGGTGGCACCGGGGAGCTGTTTTTT. Translated: CASSRGGTGELFF.

V and J are TRBV6-1 and TRBJ1-1; no reliable D call. Germline CDR1 and CDR2: MNHNS and SASEGT. The CDR3 is 12 residues long. Trimming cost V 6 bases and J 1 base, with 6 bases left between them. The CDR3, as DNA: TGTGCCAGCAGACGGGAGAACACTGAAGCTTTCTTT. Translation: CASRRENTEAFF.

This clone counts as medium-sized. The CDR3 DNA is TGTGCCAGTAGTACCCCCATCATGACCACTGAAGCTTTCTTT. Protein sequence: CASSTPIMTTEAFF. The genes are TRBV19 and TRBJ1-1; D is unresolved. V was cut by 4 bases and J by 4 bases, with 13 bases left in between. Germline V gene sequence: CDR1 LNHDA, CDR2 SQIVND (reference sequence). CDR3 length: 14 amino acids.

This clone was observed a handful of times. In nucleotides, the CDR3 is TGTGCCAGCACCACACCAAGGGATCTCACCACCGGGGAGCTGTTTTTT. It specifies CASTTPRDLTTGELFF. This chain links TRBV12-3 or TRBV12-4 with TRBJ2-2; unclear D gene. The length of the CDR3 is 16 residues. Trimming pared 7 bases from V and 4 bases from J, leaving 19 bases between.

By sample fraction, this clone is medium-sized. This chain links TRBV4-1 with TRBJ1-2, with 7 bases lining up with TRBD1. Trimming took 3 bases from V and 2 from J; bases not matched to a gene: 6. This CDR3 has 15 amino acids. Per the germline V gene, CDR1 is MGHRA and CDR2 is YSYEKL. CDR3 loop: CASSQNPGQNYGYTF. The DNA for the CDR3 is TGCGCCAGCAGCCAGAACCCGGGACAGAACTATGGCTACACCTTC.

As for this clone: The conserved phenylalanine or tryptophan normally closing the CDR3 is absent here, so this likely arose from a read error. V is TRBV12-3 or TRBV12-4 and J is TRBJ2-7; TRBD2 matches 8 bases. J was trimmed by 3 bases and V by 7 bases; bases with no gene match: 14. This CDR3 is 16 amino acids long. In DNA form, the CDR3 reads TGTGCCAGCAATCTGCGGAGGCGGGGGGAAAACTACGAGCAGTACTTA. It translates to CASNLRRRGENYEQYL.

The gene calls are TRBV11-2 and TRBJ1-1; no clear D. Trimming stripped 3 bases from V and 6 bases from J, with 11 bases between. The CDR3 runs 13 residues. In germline, CDR1 is SGHAT, CDR2 FQNNGV. The CDR3 coding sequence is TGTGCCAGCAGCTTGGATAGACACCCTGAAGCTTTCTTT. The encoded protein is CASSLDRHPEAFF.

In its sample, this clone ranks as medium-sized (0.01 to 0.1%). The chain links TRBV5-1 to TRBJ1-2; tentative D call: TRBD1 (6 bases). The V gene's germline CDR1 is SGHRS and CDR2 YFSETQ. Trimming removed 5 bases at V and 2 bases at J, with 10 bases between. CDR3 size: 13 residues. CDR3 in amino acids: CASSFDRNYGYTF. DNA of the CDR3: TGCGCCAGCAGTTTCGACAGGAACTATGGCTACACCTTC.

There are many counts of this clone. The chain combines TRBV5-1 with TRBJ2-1; D might be TRBD1 (6 bases). Germline V gene data show CDR1 as SGHRS and CDR2 as YFSETQ. The length of the CDR3 is 11 residues. V shed 4 bases and J shed 10 bases, with 9 bases lying between them. The CDR3 DNA reads as TGCGCCAGCAGCCTCGACAGGGAGCAGTTCTTC. It is translated as CASSLDREQFF.

This clone was seen a few times. An end of the junction does not agree with germline; a read error may underlie this. The genes are TRBV27 and TRBJ2-3; no firm D call. Germline lookup yields CDR1 MNHEY and CDR2 SMNVEV (reference sequence). The CDR3 contains 12 residues. CDR3 coding DNA: TGTGCCAGCAGACCCCCCGCAGATACACAGTATTTT. Protein sequence: CASRPPADTQYF.

The chain uses TRBV6-1 and TRBJ1-6, with D possibly being TRBD1 (5 bases). V was trimmed by 3 bases and J by 1 base, leaving 13 bases between them. The CDR3 consists of 17 residues. CDR1 MNHNS and CDR2 SASEGT come from the germline V gene. The CDR3 DNA reads as TGTGCCAGCAGTGATCCAATTCGACAGTCCTATAATTCACCCCTCCACTTT. It specifies CASSDPIRQSYNSPLHF.

This clone is categorized as medium-sized. The V gene is TRBV11-2, the J gene TRBJ2-5; 8 nucleotides line up with TRBD1. V lost 5 bases, J lost 4 bases, and 12 bases stayed unmatched. CDR3 size: 16 residues. Germline-derived CDR1 and CDR2 are SGHAT and FQNNGV. The CDR3 loop reads CASSKRTGYQAETQYF. The DNA for the CDR3 is TGTGCCAGCAGCAAAAGGACAGGGTATCAAGCAGAGACCCAGTACTTC.

This clone is labeled medium-sized. The V call is TRBV20-1, the J call TRBJ2-3, with 7 bases that match TRBD2. This CDR3 spans 13 amino acids. Germline CDR1 DFQATT, CDR2 SNEGSKA (reference sequence). V gave up 7 bases and J gave up 0 bases; unmatched junction bases: 4. CDR3 nucleotides: TGCAGTGGGGAGGGGTCTAGCACAGATACGCAGTATTTT. Translation: CSGEGSSTDTQYF.

There are many counts of this clone. The V gene is TRBV7-3, the J gene TRBJ1-2, with D unresolved. Germline V gene data show CDR1 as SGHTA and CDR2 as FQGTGA. This CDR3 has 13 residues. V shed 5 bases and J shed 6 bases, with 13 bases lying between them. CDR3 DNA: TGTGCCAGCAGCCAATTGGGTGTCGATGGCTACACCTTC. It yields the protein CASSQLGVDGYTF.

There are many counts of this clone. The gene calls are TRBV29-1 and TRBJ1-3; weak D call: TRBD1 (5 bases). This CDR3 region has 19 residues. CDR1 is SQVTM, CDR2 ANQGSEA, per germline. V was shortened by 7 bases and J by 1 base, with 29 bases between the two germline ends. The CDR3 DNA is TGCAGCGCCGGGGGTTGGGCAGGTGCAGATCGCAGGTCTGGAAACACCATATATTTT. Protein sequence: CSAGGWAGADRRSGNTIYF.

This clone was picked up many times. The V gene is TRBV7-9, the J gene TRBJ1-5, with 7 nucleotides matching TRBD1. Germline loops: CDR1 SEHNR, CDR2 FQNEAQ (reference sequence). Trimming took 6 bases from V and 3 from J; bases not matched to a gene: 5. The CDR3 totals 14 residues. The CDR3 loop reads CASSSTGPNQPQHF. The CDR3, as DNA: TGTGCCAGCAGTTCGACAGGGCCCAATCAGCCCCAGCATTTT.

This clone was counted between two and nine times. The V and J genes are TRBV6-1 and TRBJ1-2; 11 bases fit TRBD1. Germline V gives CDR1 MNHNS, CDR2 SASEGT. CDR3 length equals 17 residues. V gave up 8 bases and J gave up 0 bases; unmatched junction bases: 11. The CDR3 DNA is TGTGCCAGCCGTCTAACTGGGACAGGGGGAACTAACTATGGCTACACCTTC. This sequence encodes CASRLTGTGGTNYGYTF.

About this clone: A junction end diverges from the germline sequence, so it may reflect a read error. This chain links TRBV19 with TRBJ1-5, with D perhaps matching TRBD1 (5 bases). This CDR3 spans 14 amino acids. Per the germline V gene, CDR1 is LNHDA and CDR2 is SQIVND (reference sequence). CDR3 coding DNA: TGTGCCAGTAGTATTGCCCAGGGCCCTCAGCCCCGGCATTTT. Amino acid sequence: CASSIAQGPQPRHF.

Within the sample, this clone is medium-sized. The rearrangement uses TRBV2 and TRBJ2-1, with a tentative D call TRBD2 (5 bases). V lost 6 bases to trimming and J lost 10 bases, with 19 bases between them. CDR3 length: 14 residues. Germline lookup yields CDR1 SNHLY and CDR2 FYNNEI. This chain's CDR3 is CASRERVEGREQFF. The CDR3 DNA sequence: TGTGCCAGCAGGGAGAGAGTCGAGGGCCGGGAGCAGTTCTTC.

This sequence joins TRBV7-2 and TRBJ2-7, with 9 nucleotides matching TRBD2. Germline V gene sequence: CDR1 SGHTA, CDR2 FQGNSA. The CDR3 extends over 14 amino acids. The junction had 2 bases not matched to a gene; V was cut back by 3 bases and J by 2 bases. This chain's CDR3 is CASSFQRGAYEQYF. For the CDR3, the DNA is TGTGCCAGCAGCTTTCAGCGGGGGGCCTACGAGCAGTACTTC.

The rearrangement uses TRBV10-3 and TRBJ1-2; 7 nucleotides line up with TRBD1. CDR3 size: 13 residues. Germline CDR1 ENHRY, CDR2 SYGVKD. Trimming at V came to 6 bases and at J to 5 bases, leaving 6 bases not matched to a gene. The CDR3 region is CAIRQQGRYGYTF. The CDR3 DNA reads as TGTGCCATCAGGCAACAGGGGCGATATGGCTACACCTTC.

This clone was counted many times. The sample contains more than one DNA sequence encoding this CDR3. The V call is TRBV5-1, the J call TRBJ2-7; 8 bases fit TRBD2. CDR1 and CDR2 from the germline V gene are SGHRS and YFSETQ. The CDR3 is 13 residues long. The junction had 7 bases not matched to a gene; V was cut back by 2 bases and J by 9 bases. The CDR3: CASSLYGREAQYF. As DNA, the CDR3 is TGCGCCAGCAGCTTATACGGGAGGGAAGCGCAGTACTTC. Drawing the rest from reference TRBV5-1 and TRBJ2-7, the complete variable domain is KAGVTQTPRYLIKTRGQQVTLSCSPISGHRSVSWYQQTPGQGLQFLFEYFSETQRNKGNFPGRFSGRQFSNSRSEMNVSTLELGDSALYLCASSLYGREAQYFGPGTRLTVT.

This clone occurred many times. The rearrangement links TRBV5-6 to TRBJ1-2; 7 bases match TRBD1. CDR3 length equals 15 residues. Germline CDR1 SGHDT, CDR2 YYEEEE. With V trimmed by 2 bases and J by 4 bases, 8 bases remained unmatched. The CDR3 DNA follows: TGTGCCAGCAGCTTCACGAACAGGGGCTCCTATGGCTACACCTTC. Its translation: CASSFTNRGSYGYTF.

This clone ranks as medium-sized (0.01 to 0.1%). The chain recombines TRBV14 with TRBJ2-1; D possibly matches TRBD1 or TRBD2 (5 bases each). Trimming took off 4 bases at V and 10 bases at J, with 17 bases between the two ends. Germline loops: CDR1 SGHDN, CDR2 FVKESK. This CDR3 is built from 14 residues. CDR3 in amino acids: CASSLVGTEKEQFF. The DNA of the CDR3 is TGTGCCAGCAGCCTTGTAGGGACGGAGAAAGAGCAGTTCTTC. The entire variable domain, with the rest obtained from reference TRBV14 and TRBJ2-1, is as follows: EAGVTQFPSHSVIEKGQTVTLRCDPISGHDNLYWYRRVMGKEIKFLLHFVKESKQDESGMPNNRFLAERTGGTYSTLKVQPAELEDSGVYFCASSLVGTEKEQFFGPGTRLTVL.

This clone has a count of ten or more. One end of the junction fails to match germline, which may point to a read error. The chain carries TRBV7-7 and TRBJ1-3; no reliable D call. The CDR3 covers 13 residues. Per the germline V gene, CDR1 is SSHAT and CDR2 is FNYEAQ (reference sequence). CDR3 sequence reads: CASSHPPGDTIYF. The CDR3 DNA reads as TGTGCTAGCAGCCACCCCCCGGGTGACACCATATATTTT. Filled out from reference TRBV7-7 and TRBJ1-3, the complete variable domain reads GAGVSQSPRYKVTKRGQDVTLRCDPISSHATLYWYQQALGQGPEFLTYFNYEAQPDKSGLPSDRFSAERPEGSISTLTIQRTEQRDSAMYRCASSHPPGDTIYFGEGSWLTVV.

This clone is judged medium-sized. This chain links TRBV6-4 with TRBJ2-7; D may be TRBD2 (6 bases). The CDR3 covers 15 residues. Trimming shortened V by 7 bases and J by 2 bases, and 18 bases separated the two germline ends. Germline values: CDR1 MRHNA, CDR2 SNTAGT. The chain's CDR3 is CASTQHCGAAYEQYF. CDR3 nucleotides: TGTGCCAGCACTCAACATTGCGGGGCTGCCTACGAGCAGTACTTC.

By share, this clone ranks as medium-sized. The chain employs TRBV11-2 and TRBJ1-3; D remains ambiguous. CDR1 is SGHAT and CDR2 is FQNNGV in the germline V gene. The CDR3 loop spans 15 amino acids. The ends were cut back, 2 bases at V and 0 bases at J, with 8 bases in the middle. This chain's CDR3 is CASSLFRSSGNTIYF. CDR3 DNA sequence: TGTGCCAGCAGCTTATTCCGCAGCTCTGGAAACACCATATATTTT.

This clone appeared a few times. The rearrangement uses TRBV28 and TRBJ2-1; 7 nucleotides match TRBD1. The CDR3 consists of 18 residues. Germline V lookup: CDR1 MDHEN, CDR2 SYDVKM. The junction had 15 bases not matched to a gene; V was cut back by 4 bases and J by 3 bases. The CDR3, as DNA: TGTGCCAGCAGTTCCCCCTCCCTCCGGGACAGCATCTACAATGAGCAGTTCTTC. Residues: CASSSPSLRDSIYNEQFF. The full variable domain, its missing parts supplied by reference TRBV28 and TRBJ2-1, is DVKVTQSSRYLVKRTGEKVFLECVQDMDHENMFWYRQDPGLGLRLIYFSYDVKMKEKGDIPEGYSVSREKKERFSLILESASTNQTSMYLCASSSPSLRDSIYNEQFFGPGTRLTVL.

This clone was seen many times. The chain joins TRBV20-1 to TRBJ1-6; D not resolved. The CDR3 covers 13 residues. V was trimmed by 0 bases and J by 7 bases, leaving 7 bases between them. Germline V gene data show CDR1 as DFQATT and CDR2 as SNEGSKA (reference sequence). CDR3 in amino acids: CSAREPQNSPLHF. In nucleotides, the CDR3 is TGCAGTGCTAGAGAACCTCAAAATTCACCCCTCCACTTT.